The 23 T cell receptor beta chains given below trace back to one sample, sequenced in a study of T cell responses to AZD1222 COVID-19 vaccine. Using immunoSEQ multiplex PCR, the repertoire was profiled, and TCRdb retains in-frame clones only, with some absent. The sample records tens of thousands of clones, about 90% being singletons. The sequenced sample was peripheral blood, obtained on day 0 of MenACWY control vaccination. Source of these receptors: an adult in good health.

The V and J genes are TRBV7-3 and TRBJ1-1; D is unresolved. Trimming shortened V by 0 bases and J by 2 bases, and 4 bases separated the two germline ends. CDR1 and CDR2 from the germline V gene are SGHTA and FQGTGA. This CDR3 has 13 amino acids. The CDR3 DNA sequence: TGTGCCAGCAGCTTAACGGACAACACTGAAGCTTTCTTT. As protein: CASSLTDNTEAFF.

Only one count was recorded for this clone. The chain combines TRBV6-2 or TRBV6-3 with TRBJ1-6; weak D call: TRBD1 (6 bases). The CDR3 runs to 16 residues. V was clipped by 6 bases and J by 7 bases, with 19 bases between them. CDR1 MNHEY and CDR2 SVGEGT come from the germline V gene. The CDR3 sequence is CASSSDRQVGNSPLHF. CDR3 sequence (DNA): TGTGCCAGCAGCTCTGACAGGCAAGTGGGAAATTCACCCCTCCACTTT.

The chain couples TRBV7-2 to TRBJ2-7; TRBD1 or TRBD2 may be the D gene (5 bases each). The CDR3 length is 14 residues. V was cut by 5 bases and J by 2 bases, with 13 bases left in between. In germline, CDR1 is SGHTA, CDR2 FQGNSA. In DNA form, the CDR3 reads TGTGCCAGCAGCAACCGGGACGGTACCTACGAGCAGTACTTC. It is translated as CASSNRDGTYEQYF.

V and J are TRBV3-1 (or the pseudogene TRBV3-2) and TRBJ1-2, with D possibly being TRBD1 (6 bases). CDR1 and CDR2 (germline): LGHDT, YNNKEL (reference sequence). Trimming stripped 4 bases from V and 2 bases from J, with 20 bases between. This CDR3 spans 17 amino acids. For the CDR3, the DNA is TGTGCCAGCAGCCCTTACCAATCCGGGACATCGAACTATGGCTACACCTTC. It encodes CASSPYQSGTSNYGYTF.

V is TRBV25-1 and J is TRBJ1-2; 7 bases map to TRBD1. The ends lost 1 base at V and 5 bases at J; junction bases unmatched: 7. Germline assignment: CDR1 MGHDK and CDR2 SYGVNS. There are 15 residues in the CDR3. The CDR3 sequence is CASSESNRGGYGYTF. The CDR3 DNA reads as TGTGCCAGCAGTGAATCCAACAGGGGAGGATATGGCTACACCTTC.

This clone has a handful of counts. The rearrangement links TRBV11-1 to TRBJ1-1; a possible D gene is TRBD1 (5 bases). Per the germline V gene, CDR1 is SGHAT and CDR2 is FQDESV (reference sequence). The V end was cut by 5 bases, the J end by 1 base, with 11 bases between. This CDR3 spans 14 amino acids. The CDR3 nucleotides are TGTGCCAGCAGCCCGCAGGGAGGGAACACTGAAGCTTTCTTT. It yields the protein CASSPQGGNTEAFF. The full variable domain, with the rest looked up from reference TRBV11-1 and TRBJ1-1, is EAEVAQSPRYKITEKSQAVAFWCDPISGHATLYWYRQILGQGPELLVQFQDESVVDDSQLPKDRFSAERLKGVDSTLKIQPAELGDSAMYLCASSPQGGNTEAFFGQGTRLTVV.

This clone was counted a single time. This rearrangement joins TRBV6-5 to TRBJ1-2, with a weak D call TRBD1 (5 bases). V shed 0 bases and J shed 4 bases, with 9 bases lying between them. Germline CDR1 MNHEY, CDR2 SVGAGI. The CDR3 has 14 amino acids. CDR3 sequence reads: CASSYSTGTYGYTF. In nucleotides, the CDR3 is TGTGCCAGCAGTTACTCGACTGGGACCTATGGCTACACCTTC.

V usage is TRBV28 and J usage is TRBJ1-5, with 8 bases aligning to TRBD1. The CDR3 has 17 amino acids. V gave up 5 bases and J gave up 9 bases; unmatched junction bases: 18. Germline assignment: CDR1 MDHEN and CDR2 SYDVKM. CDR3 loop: CASSRSPSRRGTGPQHF. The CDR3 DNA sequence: TGTGCCAGCAGTCGAAGCCCATCCCGGCGCGGGACAGGGCCCCAGCATTTT. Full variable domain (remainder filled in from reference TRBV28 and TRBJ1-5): DVKVTQSSRYLVKRTGEKVFLECVQDMDHENMFWYRQDPGLGLRLIYFSYDVKMKEKGDIPEGYSVSREKKERFSLILESASTNQTSMYLCASSRSPSRRGTGPQHFGDGTRLSIL.

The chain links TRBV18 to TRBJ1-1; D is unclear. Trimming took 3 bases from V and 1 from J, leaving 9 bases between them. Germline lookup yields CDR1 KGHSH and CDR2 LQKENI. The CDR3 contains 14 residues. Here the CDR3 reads CASSPGSQNTEAFF. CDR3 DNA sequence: TGTGCCAGCTCACCTGGCAGCCAGAACACTGAAGCTTTCTTT.

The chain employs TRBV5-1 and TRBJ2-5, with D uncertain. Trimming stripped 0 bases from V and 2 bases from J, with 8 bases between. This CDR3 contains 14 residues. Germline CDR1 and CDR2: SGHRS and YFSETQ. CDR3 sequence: CASSLGTRQETQYF. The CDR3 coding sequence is TGCGCCAGCAGCTTGGGTACGCGTCAAGAGACCCAGTACTTC. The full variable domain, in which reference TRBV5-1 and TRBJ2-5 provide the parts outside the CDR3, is KAGVTQTPRYLIKTRGQQVTLSCSPISGHRSVSWYQQTPGQGLQFLFEYFSETQRNKGNFPGRFSGRQFSNSRSEMNVSTLELGDSALYLCASSLGTRQETQYFGPGTRLLVL.

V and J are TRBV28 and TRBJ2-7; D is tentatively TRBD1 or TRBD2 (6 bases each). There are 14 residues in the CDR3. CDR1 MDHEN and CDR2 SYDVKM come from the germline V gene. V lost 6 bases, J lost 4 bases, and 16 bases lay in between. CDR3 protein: CASSHGQGTYEQYF. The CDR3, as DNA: TGTGCCAGCAGCCATGGGCAGGGGACTTACGAGCAGTACTTC.

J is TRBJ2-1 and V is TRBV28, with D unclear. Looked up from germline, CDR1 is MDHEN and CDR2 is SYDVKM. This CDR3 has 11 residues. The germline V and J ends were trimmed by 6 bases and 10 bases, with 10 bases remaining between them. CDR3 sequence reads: CASSKALEQFF. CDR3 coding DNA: TGTGCCAGCAGCAAAGCTCTCGAGCAGTTCTTC.

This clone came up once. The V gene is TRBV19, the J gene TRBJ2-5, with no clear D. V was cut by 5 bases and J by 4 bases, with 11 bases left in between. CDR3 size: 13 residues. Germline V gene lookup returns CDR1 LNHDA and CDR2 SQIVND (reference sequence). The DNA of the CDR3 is TGTGCCAGTAGTCCCAATTCGGGAGAGACCCAGTACTTC. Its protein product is CASSPNSGETQYF.

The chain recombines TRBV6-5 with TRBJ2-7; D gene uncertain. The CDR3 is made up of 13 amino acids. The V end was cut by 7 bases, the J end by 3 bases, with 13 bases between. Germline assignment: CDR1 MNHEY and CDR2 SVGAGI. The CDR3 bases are TGTGCCAGCAATAGTTTACCGATCTACGAGCAGTACTTC. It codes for CASNSLPIYEQYF.

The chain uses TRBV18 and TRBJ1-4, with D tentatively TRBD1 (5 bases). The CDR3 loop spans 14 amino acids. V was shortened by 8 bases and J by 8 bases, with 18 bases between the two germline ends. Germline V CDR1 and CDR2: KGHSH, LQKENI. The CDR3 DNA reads TGTGCCAGCAAAATAGGGGAGGGATCCGAAAAACTGTTTTTT. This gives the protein CASKIGEGSEKLFF.

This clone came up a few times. The CDR3 nucleotides are TGCAGCGGCTCTCGGGGATCAACCTACAATGAGCAGTTCTTC. Protein sequence: CSGSRGSTYNEQFF. This sequence joins TRBV29-1 and TRBJ2-1; perhaps TRBD2 as D (5 bases). V was shortened by 7 bases and J by 2 bases, with 15 bases between the two germline ends. Germline values: CDR1 SQVTM, CDR2 ANQGSEA. This CDR3 is 14 amino acids long.

The DNA of the CDR3 is TGTGCCATCAGTGAGTCTATCGGACTAGCGGGGCCCCAGTACTTC. It specifies CAISESIGLAGPQYF. The chain has TRBV10-3 and TRBJ2-5; 12 nucleotides agree with TRBD2. The CDR3 runs to 15 residues. Germline CDR1 is ENHRY and CDR2 is SYGVKD. Trimming took 0 bases from V and 9 from J; bases not matched to a gene: 5.

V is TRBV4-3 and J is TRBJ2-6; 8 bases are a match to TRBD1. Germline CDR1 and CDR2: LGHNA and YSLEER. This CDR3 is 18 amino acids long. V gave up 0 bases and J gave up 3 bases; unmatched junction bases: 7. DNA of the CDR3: TGCGCCAGCAGCCAAGATGGGACAGGATCTTATGGGGCCAACGTCCTGACTTTC. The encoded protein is CASSQDGTGSYGANVLTF.

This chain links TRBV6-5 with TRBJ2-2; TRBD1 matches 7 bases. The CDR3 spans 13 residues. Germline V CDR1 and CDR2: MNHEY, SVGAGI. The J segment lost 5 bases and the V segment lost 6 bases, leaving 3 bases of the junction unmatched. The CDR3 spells CASRKTGTGELFF. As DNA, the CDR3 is TGTGCCAGCAGGAAGACAGGGACCGGGGAGCTGTTTTTT.

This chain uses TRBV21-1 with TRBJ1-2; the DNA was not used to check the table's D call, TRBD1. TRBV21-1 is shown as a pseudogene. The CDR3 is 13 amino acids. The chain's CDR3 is CASSNQGFYGYTF. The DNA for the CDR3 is TGTGCCAGCAGCAACCAGGGGTTTTATGGCTACACCTTC.

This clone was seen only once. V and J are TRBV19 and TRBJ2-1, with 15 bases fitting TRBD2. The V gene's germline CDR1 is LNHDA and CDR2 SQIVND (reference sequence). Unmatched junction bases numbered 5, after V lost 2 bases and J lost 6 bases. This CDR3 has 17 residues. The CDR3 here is CASSILAGLAGGNEQFF. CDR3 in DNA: TGTGCCAGTAGTATATTGGCGGGACTAGCGGGGGGCAATGAGCAGTTCTTC.

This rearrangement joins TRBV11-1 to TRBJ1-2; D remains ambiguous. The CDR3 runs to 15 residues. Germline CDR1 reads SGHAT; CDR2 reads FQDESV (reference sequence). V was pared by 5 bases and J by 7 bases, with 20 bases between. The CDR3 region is CASSTRQGPKSGYTF. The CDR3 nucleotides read TGTGCCAGCAGCACCAGACAAGGTCCGAAGTCTGGCTACACCTTC.

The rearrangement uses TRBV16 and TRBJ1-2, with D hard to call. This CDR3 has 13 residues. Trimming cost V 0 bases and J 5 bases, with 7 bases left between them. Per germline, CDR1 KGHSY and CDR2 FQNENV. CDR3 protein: CASSQSGTYGYTF. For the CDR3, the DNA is TGTGCCAGCAGCCAATCTGGTACTTATGGCTACACCTTC.